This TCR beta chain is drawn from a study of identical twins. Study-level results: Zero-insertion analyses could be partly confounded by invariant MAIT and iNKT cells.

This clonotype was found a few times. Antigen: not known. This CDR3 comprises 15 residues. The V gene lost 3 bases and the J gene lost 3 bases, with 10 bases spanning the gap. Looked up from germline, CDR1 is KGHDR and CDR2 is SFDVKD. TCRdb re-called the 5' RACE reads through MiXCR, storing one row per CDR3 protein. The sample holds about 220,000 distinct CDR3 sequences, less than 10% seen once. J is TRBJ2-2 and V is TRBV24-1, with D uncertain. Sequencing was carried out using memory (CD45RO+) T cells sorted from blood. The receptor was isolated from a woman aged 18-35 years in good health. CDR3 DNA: TGTGCCACCAGTGATGGAAGTCCGGACACCGGGGAGCTGTTTTTT. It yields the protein CATSDGSPDTGELFF.